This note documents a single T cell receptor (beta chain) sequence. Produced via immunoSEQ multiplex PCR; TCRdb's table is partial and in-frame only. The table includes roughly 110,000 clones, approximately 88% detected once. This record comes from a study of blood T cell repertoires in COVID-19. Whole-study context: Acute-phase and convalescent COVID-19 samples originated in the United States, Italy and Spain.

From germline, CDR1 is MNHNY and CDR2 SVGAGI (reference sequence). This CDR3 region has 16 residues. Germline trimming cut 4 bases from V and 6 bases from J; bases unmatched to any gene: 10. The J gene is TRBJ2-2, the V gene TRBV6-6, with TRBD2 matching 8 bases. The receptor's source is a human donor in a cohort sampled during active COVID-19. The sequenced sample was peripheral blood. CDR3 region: CASSSLGLDSAGELFF. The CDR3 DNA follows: TGTGCCAGCAGTTCCCTGGGACTAGATTCCGCCGGGGAGCTGTTTTTT.